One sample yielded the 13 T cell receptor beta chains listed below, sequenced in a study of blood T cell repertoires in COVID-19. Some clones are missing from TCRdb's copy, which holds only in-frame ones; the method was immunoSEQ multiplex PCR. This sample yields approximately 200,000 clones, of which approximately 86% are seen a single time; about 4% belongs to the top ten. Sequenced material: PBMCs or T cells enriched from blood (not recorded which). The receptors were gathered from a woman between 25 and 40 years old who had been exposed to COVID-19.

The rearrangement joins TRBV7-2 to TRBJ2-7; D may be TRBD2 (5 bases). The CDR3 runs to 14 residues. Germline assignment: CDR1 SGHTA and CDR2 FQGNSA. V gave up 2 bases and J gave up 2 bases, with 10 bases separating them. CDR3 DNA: TGTGCCAGCAGCTTATTCCGGGGAGCCTACGAGCAGTACTTC. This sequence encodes CASSLFRGAYEQYF.

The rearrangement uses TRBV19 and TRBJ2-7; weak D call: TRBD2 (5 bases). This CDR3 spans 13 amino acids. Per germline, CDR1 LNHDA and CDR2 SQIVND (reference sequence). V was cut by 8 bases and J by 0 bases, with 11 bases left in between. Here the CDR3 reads CASRSRDSYEQYF. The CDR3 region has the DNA TGTGCCAGTCGGTCCCGGGACTCCTACGAGCAGTACTTC.

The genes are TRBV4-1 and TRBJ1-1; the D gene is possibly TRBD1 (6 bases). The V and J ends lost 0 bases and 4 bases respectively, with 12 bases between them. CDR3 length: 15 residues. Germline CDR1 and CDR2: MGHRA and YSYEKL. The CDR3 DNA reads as TGCGCCAGCAGCCAAGATGGGGGGGGCGTCACTGAAGCTTTCTTT. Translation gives CASSQDGGGVTEAFF.

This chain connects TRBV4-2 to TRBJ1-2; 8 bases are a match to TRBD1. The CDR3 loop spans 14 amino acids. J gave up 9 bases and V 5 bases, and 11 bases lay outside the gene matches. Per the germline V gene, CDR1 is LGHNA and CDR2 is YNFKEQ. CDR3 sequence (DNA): TGTGCCAGCAGCGTGGGGCAGGGGGCGGTTAGCTACACCTTC. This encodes CASSVGQGAVSYTF.

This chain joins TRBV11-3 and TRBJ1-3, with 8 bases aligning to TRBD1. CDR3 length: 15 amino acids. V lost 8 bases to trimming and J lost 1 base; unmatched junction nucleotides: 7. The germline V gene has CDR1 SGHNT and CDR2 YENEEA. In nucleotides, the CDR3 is TGTGCCAGCGCCTTTCACAGGGGGTCTGGAAACACCATATATTTT. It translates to CASAFHRGSGNTIYF.

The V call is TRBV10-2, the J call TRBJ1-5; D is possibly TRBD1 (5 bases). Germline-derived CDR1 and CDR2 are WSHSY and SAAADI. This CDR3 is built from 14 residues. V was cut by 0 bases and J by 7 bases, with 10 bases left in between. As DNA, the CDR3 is TGCGCCAGCAGTGAGTCAGGGGTGGGGCAGCCCCAGCATTTT. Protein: CASSESGVGQPQHF.

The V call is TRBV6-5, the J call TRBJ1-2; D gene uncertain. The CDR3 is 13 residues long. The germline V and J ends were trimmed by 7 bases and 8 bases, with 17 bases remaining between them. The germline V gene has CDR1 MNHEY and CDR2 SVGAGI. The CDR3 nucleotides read TGTGCCAGCACCCCGTCGTATCTGCGGGGCTACACCTTC. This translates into CASTPSYLRGYTF.

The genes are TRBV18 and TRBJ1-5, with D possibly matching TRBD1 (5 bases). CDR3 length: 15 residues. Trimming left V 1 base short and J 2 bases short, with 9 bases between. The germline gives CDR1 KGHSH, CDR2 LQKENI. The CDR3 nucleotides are TGTGCCAGCTCACCACGGGGGGATCGCAATCAGCCCCAGCATTTT. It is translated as CASSPRGDRNQPQHF.

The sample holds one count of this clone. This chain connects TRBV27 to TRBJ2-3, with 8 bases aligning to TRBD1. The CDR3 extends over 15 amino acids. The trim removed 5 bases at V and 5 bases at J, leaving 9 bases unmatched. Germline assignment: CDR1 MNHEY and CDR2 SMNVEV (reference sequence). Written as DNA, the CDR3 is TGTGCCAGCAGTCCGGTCCAGGGGGCCGAAGATACGCAGTATTTT. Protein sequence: CASSPVQGAEDTQYF.

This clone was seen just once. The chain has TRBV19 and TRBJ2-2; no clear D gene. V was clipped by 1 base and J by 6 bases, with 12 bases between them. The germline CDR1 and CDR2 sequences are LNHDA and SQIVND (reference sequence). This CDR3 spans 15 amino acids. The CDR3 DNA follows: TGTGCCAGTAGTATAGCTGGCATACGGGCCGGGGAGCTGTTTTTT. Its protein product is CASSIAGIRAGELFF.

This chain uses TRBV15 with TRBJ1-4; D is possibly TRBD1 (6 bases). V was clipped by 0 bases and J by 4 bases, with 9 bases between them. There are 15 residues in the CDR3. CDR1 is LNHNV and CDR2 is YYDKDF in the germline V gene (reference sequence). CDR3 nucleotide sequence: TGTGCCACCAGCAGAGAGGGGGCTCTTAATGAAAAACTGTTTTTT. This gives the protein CATSREGALNEKLFF.

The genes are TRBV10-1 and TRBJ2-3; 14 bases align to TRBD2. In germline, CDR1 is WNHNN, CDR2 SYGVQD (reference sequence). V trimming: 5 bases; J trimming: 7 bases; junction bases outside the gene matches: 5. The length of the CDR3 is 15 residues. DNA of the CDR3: TGCGCCAGCAGTCGGGGACTAGCGGGGGAGTATACGCAGTATTTT. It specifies CASSRGLAGEYTQYF.

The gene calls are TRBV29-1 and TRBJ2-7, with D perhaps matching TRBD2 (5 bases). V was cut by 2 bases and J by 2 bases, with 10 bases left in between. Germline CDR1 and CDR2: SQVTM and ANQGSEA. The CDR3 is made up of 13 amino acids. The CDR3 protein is CSVETRVPYEQYF. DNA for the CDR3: TGCAGCGTTGAAACGAGGGTTCCCTACGAGCAGTACTTC.